This is a list of T cell receptor beta chains from one sample in a study of blood T cell repertoires in COVID-19. Assay used: immunoSEQ multiplex PCR; TCRdb lists only in-frame clones, some missing. The sample contains roughly 140,000 clones, about 80% of which appear only once. The sample taken for sequencing was peripheral blood. These receptors were obtained from a man aged 55-75 years with acute or convalescent COVID-19. CDR3s include the opening cysteine and the closing phenylalanine or tryptophan. The D gene is left open where the match is weak. Clone size is stated in some rows and not others, as once, few, many or a class when expanded.

clone size: .; J gene: TRBJ1-2; D gene: .; V gene: TRBV5-1; CDR3 protein: CASSSNYGYTF; CDR3 DNA: TGCGCCAGCAGCTCGAACTATGGCTACACCTTC
clone size: once; J gene: TRBJ1-2; D gene: .; V gene: TRBV5-4; CDR3 protein: CASSLVGGYNTF; CDR3 DNA: TGTGCCAGCAGCTTGGTAGGGGGTTACAACACCTTC
clone size: few; J gene: TRBJ1-3; D gene: TRBD1; V gene: TRBV6-5; CDR3 protein: CASGKTGLGNTIYF; CDR3 DNA: TGTGCCAGCGGCAAGACAGGGCTTGGAAACACCATATATTTT
clone size: .; J gene: TRBJ1-5; D gene: .; V gene: TRBV27; CDR3 protein: CASSLLAGGRNQPQHF; CDR3 DNA: TGTGCCAGCAGTTTATTGGCCGGAGGTCGCAATCAGCCCCAGCATTTT
clone size: .; J gene: TRBJ1-2; D gene: TRBD1; V gene: TRBV6-6; CDR3 protein: CASNSRDRGIYGYTF; CDR3 DNA: TGTGCCAGCAATTCCCGGGACAGGGGTATCTATGGCTACACCTTC
clone size: .; J gene: TRBJ1-3; D gene: .; V gene: TRBV10-3; CDR3 protein: CAISDNRAGRNTIYF; CDR3 DNA: TGTGCCATCAGTGATAACAGGGCAGGGAGAAACACCATATATTTT
clone size: .; J gene: TRBJ1-5; D gene: .; V gene: TRBV21-1; CDR3 protein: CASSKNIGNQPQHF; CDR3 DNA: TGTGCCAGCAGCAAGAACATTGGCAATCAGCCCCAGCATTTT
clone size: .; J gene: TRBJ2-7; D gene: .; V gene: TRBV7-9; CDR3 protein: CASSPFGGGPEEQYF; CDR3 DNA: TGTGCCAGCAGCCCCTTTGGGGGGGGCCCGGAGGAGCAGTACTTC
clone size: few; J gene: TRBJ1-4; D gene: .; V gene: TRBV7-9; CDR3 protein: CASSFRTGATNEKLFF; CDR3 DNA: TGTGCCAGCAGTTTTCGGACTGGCGCAACTAATGAAAAACTGTTTTTT
clone size: .; J gene: TRBJ2-3; D gene: TRBD2; V gene: TRBV7-6; CDR3 protein: CASSLGTSGTTDTQYF; CDR3 DNA: TGTGCCAGCAGCCTAGGGACTAGCGGGACCACAGATACGCAGTATTTT
clone size: .; J gene: TRBJ1-2; D gene: TRBD1; V gene: TRBV5-4; CDR3 protein: CASSLDGQDGYTF; CDR3 DNA: TGTGCCAGCAGCTTGGATGGACAGGATGGCTACACCTTC
clone size: .; J gene: TRBJ2-5; D gene: TRBD2; V gene: TRBV5-1; CDR3 protein: CASSLIAGGPAGQETQYF; CDR3 DNA: TGCGCCAGCAGCCTAATAGCGGGAGGCCCAGCTGGGCAAGAGACCCAGTACTTC
clone size: .; J gene: TRBJ2-5; D gene: TRBD2; V gene: TRBV6-2/TRBV6-3; CDR3 protein: CASSLPSGGVQETQYF; CDR3 DNA: TGTGCCAGCAGCCTTCCGAGCGGGGGGGTTCAAGAGACCCAGTACTTC
clone size: .; J gene: TRBJ1-1; D gene: TRBD1; V gene: TRBV27; CDR3 protein: CASSPLGQGWGNTEAFF; CDR3 DNA: TGTGCCAGCAGTCCCCTAGGACAGGGGTGGGGGAACACTGAAGCTTTCTTT
clone size: .; J gene: TRBJ1-1; D gene: .; V gene: TRBV5-1; CDR3 protein: CASSLAGDLEAFF; CDR3 DNA: TGCGCCAGCAGCTTGGCAGGGGACCTTGAAGCTTTCTTT
clone size: few; J gene: TRBJ1-2; D gene: .; V gene: TRBV18; CDR3 protein: CASSLSPYRVGTF; CDR3 DNA: TGTGCCAGCTCACTCTCCCCCTACAGGGTAGGCACCTTC
clone size: .; J gene: TRBJ2-7; D gene: TRBD2; V gene: TRBV27; CDR3 protein: CASSMTSGSFSYEQYF; CDR3 DNA: TGTGCCAGCAGTATGACTAGCGGGAGCTTCTCCTACGAGCAGTACTTC
clone size: .; J gene: TRBJ1-4; D gene: .; V gene: TRBV12-3/TRBV12-4; CDR3 protein: CASSFQGSEKLFF; CDR3 DNA: TGTGCCAGCAGTTTCCAGGGAAGTGAAAAACTGTTTTTT
clone size: .; J gene: TRBJ2-1; D gene: TRBD2; V gene: TRBV6-4; CDR3 protein: CASSRTSNNEQFF; CDR3 DNA: TGTGCCAGCAGTAGGACTAGCAACAATGAGCAGTTCTTC
clone size: few; J gene: TRBJ2-7; D gene: .; V gene: TRBV2; CDR3 protein: CASTPDISYEQYF; CDR3 DNA: TGTGCCAGCACCCCGGACATTTCCTACGAGCAGTACTTC
clone size: .; J gene: TRBJ2-1; D gene: TRBD1; V gene: TRBV11-2; CDR3 protein: CASSFRDREHEQFF; CDR3 DNA: TGTGCCAGCAGCTTCCGGGACAGGGAGCATGAGCAGTTCTTC
clone size: .; J gene: TRBJ2-1; D gene: TRBD2; V gene: TRBV5-6; CDR3 protein: CASSLALAVYNEQFF; CDR3 DNA: TGTGCCAGCAGCTTGGCTCTAGCGGTCTACAATGAGCAGTTCTTC
clone size: .; J gene: TRBJ2-2; D gene: TRBD1; V gene: TRBV4-3; CDR3 protein: CASRGQGTAGELFF; CDR3 DNA: TGCGCCTCAAGGGGACAGGGAACAGCCGGGGAGCTGTTTTTT
clone size: .; J gene: TRBJ2-4; D gene: TRBD1; V gene: TRBV28; CDR3 protein: CASSRPQGQAKNIQYF; CDR3 DNA: TGTGCCAGCAGTCGTCCACAGGGGCAGGCCAAAAACATTCAGTACTTC
clone size: .; J gene: TRBJ1-2; D gene: .; V gene: TRBV5-6; CDR3 protein: CASSLSRLYGYTF; CDR3 DNA: TGTGCCAGCAGCTTGTCCAGGCTCTATGGCTACACCTTC
clone size: .; J gene: TRBJ1-1; D gene: TRBD1; V gene: TRBV28; CDR3 protein: CASSPMTGVTEAFF; CDR3 DNA: TGTGCCAGCAGTCCGATGACAGGGGTCACTGAAGCTTTCTTT
clone size: .; J gene: TRBJ2-3; D gene: .; V gene: TRBV4-1; CDR3 protein: CASSHGGATDTQYF; CDR3 DNA: TGCGCCAGCAGCCATGGGGGGGCCACAGATACGCAGTATTTT
clone size: .; J gene: TRBJ1-4; D gene: TRBD1; V gene: TRBV28; CDR3 protein: CASSGTGATNEKLFF; CDR3 DNA: TGTGCCAGCAGCGGGACAGGCGCAACTAATGAAAAACTGTTTTTT
clone size: .; J gene: TRBJ1-1; D gene: TRBD1; V gene: TRBV15; CDR3 protein: CATSRDRVNTEAFF; CDR3 DNA: TGTGCCACCAGCAGGGACAGGGTGAACACTGAAGCTTTCTTT
clone size: .; J gene: TRBJ2-1; D gene: TRBD2; V gene: TRBV4-1; CDR3 protein: CASSPFEASGSGEQFF; CDR3 DNA: TGCGCCAGCAGCCCTTTTGAGGCTAGCGGGAGCGGTGAGCAGTTCTTC
clone size: .; J gene: TRBJ1-1; D gene: .; V gene: TRBV6-1; CDR3 protein: CASSEVGRLNTEAFF; CDR3 DNA: TGTGCCAGCAGTGAAGTTGGCAGGTTGAACACTGAAGCTTTCTTT
clone size: .; J gene: TRBJ2-7; D gene: TRBD2; V gene: TRBV27; CDR3 protein: CASRPGRLLAAYEQYF; CDR3 DNA: TGTGCCAGCAGACCCGGCCGCCTACTAGCGGCCTACGAGCAGTACTTC
clone size: few; J gene: TRBJ2-6; D gene: TRBD1; V gene: TRBV2; CDR3 protein: CASKTGGSSGANVLTF; CDR3 DNA: TGTGCCAGCAAGACAGGGGGCAGCTCTGGGGCCAACGTCCTGACTTTC
clone size: .; J gene: TRBJ1-3; D gene: .; V gene: TRBV9; CDR3 protein: CASSVDRGGNTIYF; CDR3 DNA: TGTGCCAGCAGCGTAGACCGGGGAGGAAACACCATATATTTT
clone size: .; J gene: TRBJ2-7; D gene: .; V gene: TRBV3-1/TRBV3-2; CDR3 protein: CASSPCRDEQYF; CDR3 DNA: TGTGCCAGCAGCCCCTGTCGGGACGAGCAGTACTTC
clone size: few; J gene: TRBJ2-7; D gene: TRBD1; V gene: TRBV4-3; CDR3 protein: CASSQGQGSEQYF; CDR3 DNA: TGCGCCAGCAGCCAAGGACAGGGGTCGGAGCAGTACTTC
clone size: once; J gene: TRBJ2-7; D gene: TRBD1; V gene: TRBV6-6; CDR3 protein: CASSLQPGGTGGREQYF; CDR3 DNA: TGTGCCAGCAGTCTTCAACCCGGCGGGACAGGGGGGAGGGAGCAGTACTTC
clone size: few; J gene: TRBJ1-5; D gene: .; V gene: TRBV14; CDR3 protein: CASSQGGGGQPQHF; CDR3 DNA: TGTGCCAGCAGCCAAGGGGGGGGCGGTCAGCCCCAGCATTTT
clone size: .; J gene: TRBJ1-1; D gene: .; V gene: TRBV6-5; CDR3 protein: CASRLSTGPTEAFF; CDR3 DNA: TGTGCCAGCAGACTCTCCACAGGCCCCACTGAAGCTTTCTTT
clone size: .; J gene: TRBJ2-7; D gene: .; V gene: TRBV4-1; CDR3 protein: CASSQATGGANSGLYEQYF; CDR3 DNA: TGCGCCAGCAGCCAAGCCACTGGGGGGGCGAATAGCGGTCTCTACGAGCAGTACTTC
clone size: .; J gene: TRBJ2-1; D gene: TRBD2; V gene: TRBV6-2/TRBV6-3; CDR3 protein: CASSRTLAGGIRSYNEQFF; CDR3 DNA: TGTGCCAGCAGTCGGACACTAGCGGGAGGAATTAGGTCCTACAATGAGCAGTTCTTC
clone size: .; J gene: TRBJ1-2; D gene: TRBD1; V gene: TRBV9; CDR3 protein: CASSKTGANYGYTF; CDR3 DNA: TGTGCCAGCAGTAAAACAGGGGCTAACTATGGCTACACCTTC
clone size: .; J gene: TRBJ2-7; D gene: TRBD1; V gene: TRBV6-5; CDR3 protein: CASSLRDRAVGEQYF; CDR3 DNA: TGTGCCAGCAGTTTACGCGACAGGGCAGTCGGGGAGCAGTACTTC
clone size: .; J gene: TRBJ2-3; D gene: .; V gene: TRBV30; CDR3 protein: CAWSASDTQYF; CDR3 DNA: TGTGCCTGGAGTGCGTCAGATACGCAGTATTTT
clone size: .; J gene: TRBJ1-2; D gene: .; V gene: TRBV5-1; CDR3 protein: CASSPGQTYGYTF; CDR3 DNA: TGCGCCAGCAGCCCAGGACAGACCTATGGCTACACCTTC
clone size: .; J gene: TRBJ2-1; D gene: .; V gene: TRBV10-3; CDR3 protein: CAITDGQRGRDEQFF; CDR3 DNA: TGTGCCATCACTGACGGACAGAGGGGTAGGGATGAGCAGTTCTTC
clone size: .; J gene: TRBJ1-2; D gene: .; V gene: TRBV6-2/TRBV6-3; CDR3 protein: CASSRPTGTYGYTF; CDR3 DNA: TGTGCCAGCAGTAGGCCCACAGGGACATATGGCTACACCTTC
clone size: .; J gene: TRBJ1-1; D gene: .; V gene: TRBV9; CDR3 protein: CASTIKAENTEAFF; CDR3 DNA: TGTGCCAGCACTATAAAGGCGGAGAACACTGAAGCTTTCTTT
clone size: .; J gene: TRBJ2-7; D gene: .; V gene: TRBV5-1; CDR3 protein: CASSPDNYEQYF; CDR3 DNA: TGCGCCAGCAGTCCCGACAACTACGAGCAGTACTTC
clone size: .; J gene: TRBJ1-1; D gene: .; V gene: TRBV10-3; CDR3 protein: CAISGGGSMNTEAFF; CDR3 DNA: TGTGCCATCAGTGGGGGGGGCAGTATGAACACTGAAGCTTTCTTT
clone size: once; J gene: TRBJ1-4; D gene: .; V gene: TRBV4-1; CDR3 protein: CASSPSGVDEKLFF; CDR3 DNA: TGCGCCAGCAGCCCCTCGGGGGTCGATGAAAAACTGTTTTTT
clone size: .; J gene: TRBJ2-7; D gene: TRBD1; V gene: TRBV28; CDR3 protein: CASTRTGRYEQYF; CDR3 DNA: TGTGCCAGCACCCGGACAGGGCGCTACGAGCAGTACTTC
clone size: .; J gene: TRBJ1-3; D gene: .; V gene: TRBV6-5; CDR3 protein: CASKSSGNTIYF; CDR3 DNA: TGTGCCAGCAAGAGCTCTGGAAACACCATATATTTT
clone size: .; J gene: TRBJ1-2; D gene: TRBD1; V gene: TRBV9; CDR3 protein: CASSPRTGQGYTF; CDR3 DNA: TGTGCCAGCAGCCCCCGGACAGGGCAGGGCTACACCTTC
clone size: once; J gene: TRBJ2-5; D gene: TRBD1; V gene: TRBV5-4; CDR3 protein: CASSLGGTGLETQYF; CDR3 DNA: TGTGCCAGCAGCTTGGGAGGGACAGGGCTGGAGACCCAGTACTTC
clone size: .; J gene: TRBJ2-3; D gene: TRBD2; V gene: TRBV9; CDR3 protein: CASSGGGLAGVDTQYF; CDR3 DNA: TGTGCCAGCAGCGGAGGAGGACTAGCGGGAGTAGATACGCAGTATTTT
clone size: .; J gene: TRBJ2-7; D gene: .; V gene: TRBV15; CDR3 protein: CATARAGEGYEQYF; CDR3 DNA: TGTGCCACCGCACGCGCAGGGGAGGGCTACGAGCAGTACTTC
clone size: .; J gene: TRBJ1-5; D gene: .; V gene: TRBV2; CDR3 protein: CASTLSTTSNQPQHF; CDR3 DNA: TGTGCCAGCACCCTTAGCACGACTAGCAATCAGCCCCAGCATTTT